This is a list of T cell receptor beta chains from one sample in a study of T-cell memory formation after mild COVID-19. TCRdb re-called the 5' RACE reads with MiXCR, one entry per CDR3 protein. The sample lists some 450,000 distinct CDR3 sequences, 15% to 20% seen once, with 20% to 25% in the top ten. The sample consisted of PBMCs or a T cell subset sorted from them (not recorded which). The receptors were sampled from a man aged 18 to 29 who had mild COVID-19 (a few samples of this study predate the infection). Cell type and time point are not known. The CDR3 runs from the conserved cysteine through the conserved F or W. The D gene is left open where the match is weak. Some rows mark clone size as missing; the rest say once, few, many or name a class of expanded clone.

.	TRBV27	.	TRBJ2-5	CASSLAGRMKETQYF	TGTGCCAGCAGTTTGGCAGGGAGGATGAAAGAGACCCAGTACTTC
once	TRBV2	TRBD1	TRBJ2-4	CASSERTGYRNIQYF	TGTGCCAGCAGTGAGCGGACAGGGTATCGAAACATTCAGTACTTC
few	TRBV6-2/TRBV6-3	.	TRBJ2-2	CASRRDGSTGELFF	TGTGCCAGCAGGAGGGACGGGAGCACCGGGGAGCTGTTTTTT
few	TRBV28	TRBD2	TRBJ2-5	CASRPTSGGGRETQYF	TGTGCCAGCAGACCCACTAGCGGGGGGGGCAGGGAGACCCAGTACTTC
few	TRBV4-1	.	TRBJ1-5	CASSQPQGSNQPQHF	TGCGCCAGCAGCCAACCCCAGGGTAGCAATCAGCCCCAGCATTTT
few	TRBV6-5	TRBD1	TRBJ2-1	CASRGQGVYNEQFF	TGTGCCAGCAGAGGACAGGGCGTCTACAATGAGCAGTTCTTC
few	TRBV4-2	.	TRBJ1-4	CASSQDGTPNEKLFF	TGTGCCAGCAGCCAGGACGGGACACCGAATGAAAAACTGTTTTTT
few	TRBV7-6	.	TRBJ2-1	CASSSGVIDRRNEQFF	TGTGCCAGCAGCTCTGGGGTGATAGACAGGCGTAATGAGCAGTTCTTC
few	TRBV24-1	TRBD2	TRBJ2-1	CATSDPGLADNEQFF	TGTGCCACCAGTGACCCGGGACTAGCGGACAATGAGCAGTTCTTC
.	TRBV4-3	.	TRBJ1-3	CASSQYSQGPGNTIYF	TGCGCCAGCAGCCAGTACTCTCAGGGGCCCGGAAACACCATATATTTT
.	TRBV29-1	.	TRBJ2-2	CSVEEAAGDYTGELFF	TGCAGCGTTGAAGAGGCCGCGGGCGACTACACCGGGGAGCTGTTTTTT
few	TRBV18	.	TRBJ2-7	CASSPTLGPYEQYF	TGTGCCAGCTCACCCACCTTGGGGCCCTACGAGCAGTACTTC
few	TRBV5-1	.	TRBJ1-6	CASSLSPFSPLHF	TGCGCCAGCAGCTTGTCTCCTTTTTCACCCCTCCACTTT
few	TRBV5-1	.	TRBJ1-1	CASSLAGILNTEAFF	TGCGCCAGCAGCTTGGCAGGGATTTTGAACACTGAAGCTTTCTTT
.	TRBV6-2/TRBV6-3	TRBD2	TRBJ2-1	CASSYSRLAGPPGNEQFF	TGTGCCAGCAGTTACTCGAGACTAGCGGGTCCCCCGGGGAATGAGCAGTTCTTC
few	TRBV28	TRBD2	TRBJ2-2	CASSRTSENTGELFF	TGTGCCAGCAGCCGGACTAGCGAGAACACCGGGGAGCTGTTTTTT
many	TRBV7-7	TRBD1	TRBJ1-1	CASSLGQYTEAFF	TGTGCCAGCAGCCTGGGACAGTACACTGAAGCTTTCTTT
few	TRBV29-1	.	TRBJ2-1	CSVPGNEQFF	TGCAGCGTGCCTGGGAATGAGCAGTTCTTC
few	TRBV5-4	TRBD2	TRBJ2-1	CASWTSGYEQFF	TGTGCCAGCTGGACTAGCGGCTATGAGCAGTTCTTC
few	TRBV23-1	.	TRBJ1-1	CASSQSGQGTEAFF	TGCGCCAGCAGTCAATCGGGGCAGGGTACTGAAGCTTTCTTT
.	TRBV7-9	.	TRBJ1-2	CASSLESAYGYTF	TGTGCCAGCAGCTTAGAGTCGGCCTATGGCTACACCTTC
few	TRBV19	.	TRBJ2-1	CASTPTQGYNEQFF	TGTGCCAGTACCCCCACACAGGGCTACAATGAGCAGTTCTTC
.	TRBV18	.	TRBJ1-2	CASSPERGGSGYTF	TGTGCCAGCTCACCGGAGAGGGGCGGAAGCGGCTACACCTTC
few	TRBV5-1	.	TRBJ1-4	CASSPQGFNEKLFF	TGCGCCAGCAGTCCTCAGGGCTTTAATGAAAAACTGTTTTTT
few	TRBV7-2	.	TRBJ1-3	CASSKGNSGNTIYF	TGTGCCAGCAGCAAGGGGAACTCTGGAAACACCATATATTTT
few	TRBV15	.	TRBJ2-1	CATSSWGSSYNEQFF	TGTGCCACCAGCAGTTGGGGGAGCTCCTACAATGAGCAGTTCTTC